Described below is a single T cell receptor beta chain sequence and its context. Its antigen is as yet unknown. This entry comes from a study of OX40 agonist ivuxolimab in advanced cancers. Study-level background: Every patient in dose escalation had hepatocellular carcinoma, melanoma, renal cell or head and neck cancer.

The CDR3 has 13 amino acids. Trimming cost V 3 bases and J 4 bases, with 9 bases left between them. In germline, CDR1 is MNHEY, CDR2 SMNVEV (reference sequence). Autoimmune disease history or systemic immunosuppression led to patients being barred. TCRdb keeps only in-frame clones here, not all; method: immunoSEQ multiplex PCR. Here the sample spans about 140,000 clones, about nine tenths being singletons. Points from the study as a whole: On average, CD8+ T cells had more expanded clones than CD4+.

Sample: CD4+ or CD8+ T cells sorted from blood, taken in a trial of the OX40 agonist ivuxolimab. This receptor was identified in an adult with an advanced solid tumor such as melanoma, head and neck, liver or kidney cancer. The chain couples TRBV27 to TRBJ2-5; D not resolved. The CDR3 DNA is TGTGCCAGCAGTTTCCTGAAGGGAGAGACCCAGTACTTC. Translation gives CASSFLKGETQYF.